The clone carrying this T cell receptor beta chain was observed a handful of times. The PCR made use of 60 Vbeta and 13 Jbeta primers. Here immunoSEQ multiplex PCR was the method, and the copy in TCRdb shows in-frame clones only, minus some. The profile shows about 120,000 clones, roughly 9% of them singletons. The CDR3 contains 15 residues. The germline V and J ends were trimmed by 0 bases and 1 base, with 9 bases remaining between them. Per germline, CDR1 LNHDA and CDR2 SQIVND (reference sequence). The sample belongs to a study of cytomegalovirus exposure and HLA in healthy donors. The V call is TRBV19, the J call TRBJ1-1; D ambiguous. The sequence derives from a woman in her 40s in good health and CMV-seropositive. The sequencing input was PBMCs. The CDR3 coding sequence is TGTGCCAGTAGTATAGAATACGGAGGGAACACTGAAGCTTTCTTT. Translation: CASSIEYGGNTEAFF. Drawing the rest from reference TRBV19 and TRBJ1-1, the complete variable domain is DGGITQSPKYLFRKEGQNVTLSCEQNLNHDAMYWYRQDPGQGLRLIYYSQIVNDFQKGDIAEGYSVSREKKESFPLTVTSAQKNPTAFYLCASSIEYGGNTEAFFGQGTRLTVV.